Sequencing of this T cell receptor (beta chain) was carried out in a study of radiotherapy plus CTLA-4 blockade in lung cancer. Method: immunoSEQ multiplex PCR; TCRdb's copy keeps in-frame clones and lacks some. The sample yields tens of thousands of clones, around nine tenths seen once. Per the germline V gene, CDR1 is SGHRS and CDR2 is YFSETQ. Trimming at V came to 5 bases and at J to 5 bases, leaving 10 bases not matched to a gene. The CDR3 is 15 amino acids. The clonotype was recovered from a human donor with non-small cell lung cancer that progressed on radiotherapy plus ipilimumab. The J gene is TRBJ2-5, the V gene TRBV5-1, with 9 bases that match TRBD1. The sequencing here drew on peripheral blood, taken from a patient treated with radiotherapy plus ipilimumab. The CDR3 bases are TGCGCCAGCAGTTCCGGGACAGGGTTTCTCGAGACCCAGTACTTC. It encodes CASSSGTGFLETQYF.